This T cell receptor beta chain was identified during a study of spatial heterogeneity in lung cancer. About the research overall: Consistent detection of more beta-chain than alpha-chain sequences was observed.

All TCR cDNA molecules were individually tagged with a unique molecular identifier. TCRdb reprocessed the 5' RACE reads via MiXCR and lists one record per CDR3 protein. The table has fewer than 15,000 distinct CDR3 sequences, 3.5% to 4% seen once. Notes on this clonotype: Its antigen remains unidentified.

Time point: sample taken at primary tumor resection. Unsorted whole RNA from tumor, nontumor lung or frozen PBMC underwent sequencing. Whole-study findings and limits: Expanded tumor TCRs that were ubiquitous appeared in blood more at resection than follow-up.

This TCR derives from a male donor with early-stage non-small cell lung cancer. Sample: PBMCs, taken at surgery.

CDR3 protein: CASSPRGGITYEQYF. Written as DNA, the CDR3 is TGTGCCAGCAGCCCCCGCGGAGGGATAACCTACGAGCAGTACTTC. The chain has TRBV7-2 and TRBJ2-7; TRBD2 might be the D (6 bases). Germline CDR1 reads SGHTA; CDR2 reads FQGNSA. The CDR3 length is 15 residues. The V end was cut by 5 bases, the J end by 2 bases, with 16 bases between.